Listed here are 31 T cell receptor beta chains from one sample, sequenced in a study of radiotherapy plus CTLA-4 blockade in lung cancer. Method: immunoSEQ multiplex PCR; TCRdb's copy keeps in-frame clones and lacks some. Among 55,000 to 65,000 clones, roughly three quarters were seen once, and the ten largest hold 2.9%. Here the sequenced sample was peripheral blood, taken from a patient treated with radiotherapy plus ipilimumab. The receptors shown here come from a human donor with non-small cell lung cancer who had a complete response to radiotherapy plus ipilimumab.

The chain carries TRBV2 and TRBJ1-1, with 9 bases aligning to TRBD1. The CDR3 runs to 15 residues. CDR1 and CDR2 (germline): SNHLY, FYNNEI. Unmatched junction bases numbered 9, after V lost 6 bases and J lost 4 bases. In DNA, the CDR3 is TGTGCCAGCAGATTCCCTAAGACAGGGGGCACTGAAGCTTTCTTT. Its protein product is CASRFPKTGGTEAFF.

The V call is TRBV15, the J call TRBJ2-5; D uncertain. From germline, CDR1 is LNHNV and CDR2 YYDKDF (reference sequence). The CDR3 extends over 14 amino acids. Trimming shortened V by 4 bases and J by 8 bases, and 17 bases separated the two germline ends. CDR3 nucleotides: TGTGCCACCAGCACCCCGGAGTTAAAGGTCACCCAGTACTTC. Translated: CATSTPELKVTQYF.

The chain uses TRBV7-2 and TRBJ1-5; D remains ambiguous. CDR3 length: 16 residues. V dropped 3 bases and J dropped 9 bases, with 21 bases sitting between them. Germline V gene data show CDR1 as SGHTA and CDR2 as FQGNSA. In DNA form, the CDR3 reads TGTGCCAGCAGCTTTTCCTGGCCCACCACCCAGGCGCCCCAGCATTTT. Translated: CASSFSWPTTQAPQHF.

The CDR3 sequence: CASSNSDRGQGTQYF. For the CDR3, the DNA is TGTGCCAGCAGTAATTCCGACAGGGGGCAAGGAACCCAGTACTTC. The chain is built from TRBV28 and TRBJ2-5; 10 bases fit TRBD1. Germline V lookup: CDR1 MDHEN, CDR2 SYDVKM. The CDR3 loop spans 15 amino acids. After removal of 5 bases from V and 8 bases from J, the junction contained 11 bases not matched to a gene.

This chain joins TRBV30 and TRBJ1-6, with a weak D call TRBD1 (6 bases). The germline V gene has CDR1 GTSNPN and CDR2 SVGIG (reference sequence). This CDR3 has 19 residues. Trimming pared 0 bases from V and 3 bases from J, leaving 21 bases between. In DNA form, the CDR3 reads TGTGCCTGGAGTGTACGAAGGACAGTCCGAAGTTACTATAATTCACCCCTCCACTTT. Its translation is CAWSVRRTVRSYYNSPLHF.

The rearrangement joins TRBV5-1 to TRBJ2-1; TRBD2 matches 9 bases. Unmatched junction bases numbered 6, after V lost 0 bases and J lost 8 bases. Looked up from germline, CDR1 is SGHRS and CDR2 is YFSETQ. The CDR3 consists of 15 residues. The CDR3 bases are TGCGCCAGCAGCTTGGCCCCGGGACTAGCTGATGAGCAGTTCTTC. Encoded protein: CASSLAPGLADEQFF. Based on the CDR3 plus reference TRBV5-1 and TRBJ2-1, the full variable domain is KAGVTQTPRYLIKTRGQQVTLSCSPISGHRSVSWYQQTPGQGLQFLFEYFSETQRNKGNFPGRFSGRQFSNSRSEMNVSTLELGDSALYLCASSLAPGLADEQFFGPGTRLTVL.

The V gene is TRBV29-1, the J gene TRBJ2-7; no definite D call. This CDR3 region has 11 residues. Trimming shortened V by 5 bases and J by 2 bases, and 7 bases separated the two germline ends. CDR1 is SQVTM, CDR2 ANQGSEA, per germline. The CDR3 sequence is CSVSEPYEQYF. CDR3 coding DNA: TGCAGCGTTTCGGAGCCCTACGAGCAGTACTTC.

The chain combines TRBV10-1 with TRBJ2-3; D is perhaps TRBD1 (6 bases). V lost 3 bases and J 2 bases, leaving 12 bases between the germline ends. The CDR3 covers 15 residues. Germline assignment: CDR1 WNHNN and CDR2 SYGVQD (reference sequence). The CDR3 reads CASSDLVGATDTQYF. In DNA, the CDR3 is TGCGCCAGCAGTGATCTCGTGGGGGCCACAGATACGCAGTATTTT.

The V and J genes are TRBV2 and TRBJ2-3; D possibly corresponds to TRBD1 (6 bases). The germline V gene encodes CDR1 SNHLY and CDR2 FYNNEI. The CDR3 consists of 15 residues. The V gene lost 11 bases and the J gene lost 1 base, with 19 bases spanning the gap. The CDR3 here is CASSQQGSGTDTQYF. The CDR3 DNA reads TGTGCCTCAAGTCAGCAGGGGTCCGGCACAGATACGCAGTATTTT.

This chain connects TRBV7-3 to TRBJ2-1; 7 nucleotides agree with TRBD1. The V and J ends lost 5 bases and 0 bases, in that order; junction bases with no gene match: 10. The germline V gene has CDR1 SGHTA and CDR2 FQGTGA. This CDR3 is 17 amino acids long. DNA for the CDR3: TGTGCCAGCAGCGCACAGGGGACACTCAACTCCTACAATGAGCAGTTCTTC. Its translation is CASSAQGTLNSYNEQFF.

The gene calls are TRBV11-2 and TRBJ2-1, with a weak D call TRBD2 (5 bases). This CDR3 spans 12 amino acids. V shed 6 bases and J shed 9 bases, with 12 bases lying between them. Germline CDR1 is SGHAT and CDR2 is FQNNGV. The CDR3 region has the DNA TGTGCCAGCAGTGTTAGCGAGAGTGAGCAGTTCTTC. It codes for CASSVSESEQFF.

The chain recombines TRBV27 with TRBJ2-1, with TRBD2 matching 7 bases. CDR3 length: 14 residues. Germline values: CDR1 MNHEY, CDR2 SMNVEV (reference sequence). V trimming: 3 bases; J trimming: 4 bases; junction bases outside the gene matches: 3. This CDR3 is CASSFAGVYNEQFF. The CDR3 bases are TGTGCCAGCAGTTTTGCGGGAGTGTACAATGAGCAGTTCTTC.

The gene calls are TRBV6-5 and TRBJ1-2; 8 bases map to TRBD1. Germline CDR1 is MNHEY and CDR2 is SVGAGI. The junction had 4 bases not matched to a gene; V was cut back by 0 bases and J by 4 bases. The CDR3 is made up of 15 amino acids. This chain's CDR3 is CASSYSTGQGYGYTF. The CDR3 nucleotides read TGTGCCAGCAGTTACTCGACTGGACAGGGCTATGGCTACACCTTC.

This clone was detected only a few times. The CDR3 spells CASSRSGGQETQYF. As DNA, the CDR3 is TGTGCCAGCAGCCGTAGCGGGGGCCAAGAGACCCAGTACTTC. This chain links TRBV7-2 with TRBJ2-5; TRBD2 matches 9 bases. The germline CDR1 and CDR2 sequences are SGHTA and FQGNSA. Germline trimming cut 5 bases from V and 1 base from J; bases unmatched to any gene: 2. CDR3 size: 14 residues.

The V and J genes are TRBV16 and TRBJ2-7; 7 bases align to TRBD1. Trimming cost V 4 bases and J 0 bases; bases outside gene matches: 3. CDR1 and CDR2 (germline): KGHSY, FQNENV. The CDR3 is 14 amino acids. DNA for the CDR3: TGTGCCAGCAGCCTGGGACAGACCTCCTACGAGCAGTACTTC. Encoded protein: CASSLGQTSYEQYF. The full variable domain, rest sourced from reference TRBV16 and TRBJ2-7, is GEEVAQTPKHLVRGEGQKAKLYCAPIKGHSYVFWYQQVLKNEFKFLISFQNENVFDETGMPKERFSAKCLPNSPCSLEIQATKLEDSAVYFCASSLGQTSYEQYFGPGTRLTVT.

This clone was seen a single time. The V gene is TRBV4-1, the J gene TRBJ2-7; no reliable D call. Per the germline V gene, CDR1 is MGHRA and CDR2 is YSYEKL. The germline V and J ends were trimmed by 6 bases and 4 bases, with 13 bases remaining between them. The CDR3 length is 13 residues. CDR3 residues: CASSVTVGYEQYF. CDR3 sequence (DNA): TGCGCCAGCAGTGTGACGGTCGGGTACGAGCAGTACTTC.

The CDR3 DNA reads TGCGCCAGCAGCTCGACCGGGACAGGGCGCGAGCAGTACTTC. It yields the protein CASSSTGTGREQYF. This sequence joins TRBV5-1 and TRBJ2-7; TRBD1 aligns across 9 bases. The germline V gene encodes CDR1 SGHRS and CDR2 YFSETQ. The V gene end was trimmed by 3 bases and the J gene end by 6 bases; junction bases not matched to a gene: 7. This CDR3 comprises 14 residues.

The chain couples TRBV4-1 to TRBJ2-3, with D maybe TRBD2 (6 bases). This CDR3 is 15 amino acids long. Germline V gives CDR1 MGHRA, CDR2 YSYEKL. With 1 base removed from V and 2 bases from J, the gap between germline ends came to 10 bases. The CDR3 DNA follows: TGCGCCAGCAGCCAAGGGTGGGACTTCACAGATACGCAGTATTTT. Amino acid sequence: CASSQGWDFTDTQYF.

This clone was seen a handful of times. V gene TRBV18 combines with J gene TRBJ2-7; 10 nucleotides match TRBD1. Germline-derived CDR1 and CDR2 are KGHSH and LQKENI. Unmatched junction bases numbered 7, after V lost 4 bases and J lost 4 bases. This CDR3 is 15 amino acids long. CDR3 loop: CASSLTGTGDYEQYF. Here the CDR3 DNA reads TGTGCCAGCTCACTGACCGGGACAGGGGATTACGAGCAGTACTTC.

The chain couples TRBV19 to TRBJ2-7, with TRBD2 identical over 11 bases. The V segment lost 6 bases and the J segment 3 bases; nucleotides outside the gene matches: 7. Germline assignment: CDR1 LNHDA and CDR2 SQIVND (reference sequence). This CDR3 contains 15 residues. The CDR3 nucleotides read TGTGCCAGTAGACCTCAGGGGACTAGCGGCTACGAGCAGTACTTC. This gives the protein CASRPQGTSGYEQYF.

V and J are TRBV2 and TRBJ2-6; 10 bases are a match to TRBD1. The CDR3 is made up of 18 amino acids. The trim removed 5 bases at V and 3 bases at J, leaving 10 bases unmatched. CDR1 and CDR2 (germline): SNHLY, FYNNEI. The chain's CDR3 is CASSQPRQGAGGANVLTF. The CDR3 coding sequence is TGTGCCAGCAGTCAACCCAGACAGGGGGCGGGTGGGGCCAACGTCCTGACTTTC.

V and J are TRBV29-1 and TRBJ2-5, with 9 nucleotides matching TRBD1. Germline V gene lookup returns CDR1 SQVTM and CDR2 ANQGSEA. The CDR3 consists of 13 residues. V shed 4 bases, J shed 5 bases, and the junction held 5 bases outside the gene matches. CDR3 coding DNA: TGCAGCGTTGCACAGGGGGCTTGGGAGACCCAGTACTTC. It is translated as CSVAQGAWETQYF.

The chain employs TRBV9 and TRBJ2-7, with a tentative D call TRBD2 (6 bases). This CDR3 region has 15 residues. Looked up from germline, CDR1 is SGDLS and CDR2 is YYNGEE. Trimming stripped 2 bases from V and 2 bases from J, with 14 bases between. The CDR3 sequence: CASSVRSGLTYEQYF. CDR3 nucleotides: TGTGCCAGCAGCGTCCGCTCGGGACTCACCTACGAGCAGTACTTC.

This rearrangement joins TRBV27 to TRBJ2-1; TRBD2 aligns across 10 bases. Germline V lookup: CDR1 MNHEY, CDR2 SMNVEV (reference sequence). V shed 5 bases and J 7 bases; nucleotides not matched to a gene: 11. This CDR3 contains 16 residues. DNA for the CDR3: TGTGCCAGCAGTCCTATCGGGATAGCGGGAGGAAATGAGCAGTTCTTC. As protein: CASSPIGIAGGNEQFF.

This clone was seen a single time. This chain links TRBV18 with TRBJ1-2, with 7 bases lining up with TRBD1. The V gene end was trimmed by 6 bases and the J gene end by 8 bases; junction bases not matched to a gene: 18. The germline V gene has CDR1 KGHSH and CDR2 LQKENI. The CDR3 is 16 residues long. CDR3 sequence: CASSQEAGGSFYGYTF. The CDR3 nucleotides read TGTGCCAGCTCTCAAGAGGCAGGGGGGTCCTTCTACGGCTACACCTTC.

The chain has TRBV5-8 and TRBJ2-1, with TRBD2 matching over 14 bases. Germline V lookup: CDR1 SGHTS, CDR2 YDEGEE. V lost 3 bases, J lost 4 bases, and 3 bases stayed unmatched. There are 16 residues in the CDR3. Here the CDR3 DNA reads TGTGCCAGCAGCTATGGACTAGCGGGGGGTTACAATGAGCAGTTCTTC. The encoded protein is CASSYGLAGGYNEQFF.

Of note for this clone: Germline is not matched at one junction end, which may reflect a read error. This CDR3 is also generated by other DNA sequences in the sample. J is TRBJ1-1 and V is TRBV19; D perhaps matches TRBD1 (6 bases). The CDR3 spans 16 residues. CDR1 is LNHDA, CDR2 SQIVND, per germline (reference sequence). CDR3 DNA sequence: TGTGCCAGCAGTACCCGCACCCCGACAGGGAACACTGAAGCTTTCTTT. Protein: CASSTRTPTGNTEAFF.

This chain joins TRBV19 and TRBJ2-1, with 8 bases aligning to TRBD1. Germline trimming cut 2 bases from V and 6 bases from J; bases unmatched to any gene: 12. The CDR3 runs 17 residues. Per the germline V gene, CDR1 is LNHDA and CDR2 is SQIVND (reference sequence). The CDR3 DNA reads as TGTGCCAGTAGTATAAGCCCCGGGACAGGAAGGACCAATGAGCAGTTCTTC. This translates into CASSISPGTGRTNEQFF.

The V gene is TRBV18, the J gene TRBJ2-7; 7 nucleotides match TRBD2. Trimming at V came to 6 bases and at J to 3 bases, leaving 11 bases not matched to a gene. The CDR3 length is 15 residues. In germline, CDR1 is KGHSH, CDR2 LQKENI. Written as DNA, the CDR3 is TGTGCCAGCTCGTCCCCTCTAACTAGCGACTACGAGCAGTACTTC. It encodes CASSSPLTSDYEQYF.

This chain uses TRBV19 with TRBJ2-7; TRBD2 agrees at 11 bases. The CDR3 totals 17 residues. V trimming: 6 bases; J trimming: 2 bases; junction bases outside the gene matches: 12. Per germline, CDR1 LNHDA and CDR2 SQIVND (reference sequence). The CDR3 spells CASRGSSGGSPTYEQYF. CDR3 DNA: TGTGCCAGTAGGGGATCTAGCGGGGGGAGCCCCACCTACGAGCAGTACTTC.

The rearrangement uses TRBV27 and TRBJ1-1; D remains ambiguous. V was cut by 3 bases and J by 3 bases, with 8 bases left in between. In germline, CDR1 is MNHEY, CDR2 SMNVEV (reference sequence). The CDR3 extends over 13 amino acids. As DNA, the CDR3 is TGTGCCAGCAGTTTTAGCAGATACACTGAAGCTTTCTTT. Its protein is CASSFSRYTEAFF.